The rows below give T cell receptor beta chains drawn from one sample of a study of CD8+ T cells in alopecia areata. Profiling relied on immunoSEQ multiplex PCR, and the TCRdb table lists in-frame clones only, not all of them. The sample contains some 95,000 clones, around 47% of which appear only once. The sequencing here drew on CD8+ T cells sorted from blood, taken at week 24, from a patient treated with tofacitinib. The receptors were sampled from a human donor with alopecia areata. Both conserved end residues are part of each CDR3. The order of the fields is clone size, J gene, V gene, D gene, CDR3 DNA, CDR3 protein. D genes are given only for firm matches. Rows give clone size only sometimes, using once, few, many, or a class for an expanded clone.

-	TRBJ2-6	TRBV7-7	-	TGTGCCAGTGGACTTAAATCTGGGGCCAACGTCCTGACTTTC	CASGLKSGANVLTF
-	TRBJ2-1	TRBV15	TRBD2	TGTGCCACCAGCAGAACCCCTAGCGGGGACAATGAGCAGTTCTTC	CATSRTPSGDNEQFF
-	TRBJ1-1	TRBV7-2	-	TGTGCCAGCAGCCTGGTTGGGTACACTGAAGCTTTCTTT	CASSLVGYTEAFF
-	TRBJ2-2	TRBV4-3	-	TGCGCCAGCAGCCAAGTGGAAGGGGAGCTGTTTTTT	CASSQVEGELFF
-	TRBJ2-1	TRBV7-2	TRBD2	TGTGCCAGCAGCCCGAGCGGGAGGGCCCGGGATGAGCAGTTCTTC	CASSPSGRARDEQFF
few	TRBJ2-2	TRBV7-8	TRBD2	TGTGCCAGCAGCCGTAGCGGGAGCACCGGGGAGCTGTTTTTT	CASSRSGSTGELFF
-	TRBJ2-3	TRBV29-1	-	TGCAGCGTTGCATTGGCGGGTAGGACAGATACGCAGTATTTT	CSVALAGRTDTQYF
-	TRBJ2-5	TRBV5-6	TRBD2	TGTGCCAGCTGGACGGCGGGAGGGCCCCGGGAGACCCAGTACTTC	CASWTAGGPRETQYF
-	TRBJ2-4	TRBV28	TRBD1	TGTGCCAGCAGTACACCATGGACAGGGGATTACATTCAGTACTTC	CASSTPWTGDYIQYF
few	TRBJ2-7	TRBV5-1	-	TGCGCCAGCAGCTTGGCCGGGTCTGGGAACGAGCAGTACTTC	CASSLAGSGNEQYF
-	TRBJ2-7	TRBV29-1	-	TGCAGCGTTGTTGGGGTCGGTGAGCAGTACTTC	CSVVGVGEQYF
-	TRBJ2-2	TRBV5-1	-	TGCGCCAGCAGCTTGGCCGGGGGGCGAGACACCGGGGAGCTGTTTTTT	CASSLAGGRDTGELFF
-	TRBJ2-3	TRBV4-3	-	TGCGCCAGCAGCCCCTCGATCACAGATACGCAGTATTTT	CASSPSITDTQYF
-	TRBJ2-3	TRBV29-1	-	TGCAGCGTTCCCCCGAGTACAGGCACAGATACGCAGTATTTT	CSVPPSTGTDTQYF
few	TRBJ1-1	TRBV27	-	TGTGCCAGCAGTTTAGGCAGTGAAGCTTTCTTT	CASSLGSEAFF
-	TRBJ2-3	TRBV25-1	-	TGTGCCAGCATTGGGGACCTGGGCACAGATACGCAGTATTTT	CASIGDLGTDTQYF
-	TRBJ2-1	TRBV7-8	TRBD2	TGTGCCAGCAGCTTAGAACACCCTAGCGGGGGGGGGAATGAGCAGTTCTTC	CASSLEHPSGGGNEQFF
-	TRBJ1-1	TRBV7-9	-	TGTGCCAGCAGCTTTCCCCCCGACCCAGGGGTCACTGAAGCTTTCTTT	CASSFPPDPGVTEAFF
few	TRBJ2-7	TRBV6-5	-	TGTGCCAGCAGCCAACCCACGGGAAGGGGATACGAGCAGTACTTC	CASSQPTGRGYEQYF
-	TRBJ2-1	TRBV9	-	TGTGCCAGCAGCCTTTATCGCGGGGTGGGGAACAATGAGCAGTTCTTC	CASSLYRGVGNNEQFF
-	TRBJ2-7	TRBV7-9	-	TGTGCCAGCAGCGATCTGAGCAGGCCTCCCTACGAGCAGTACTTC	CASSDLSRPPYEQYF
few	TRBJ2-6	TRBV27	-	TGTGCCAGCAGTTTTATGGGGCCAATCGGGGCCAACGTCCTGACTTTC	CASSFMGPIGANVLTF
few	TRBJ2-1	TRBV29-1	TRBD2	TGCAGCGTCTCGACTAGCGGGAGGAGAAATGAGCAGTTCTTC	CSVSTSGRRNEQFF
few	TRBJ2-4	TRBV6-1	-	TGTGCCAGCAGTACCGAGCAGGCGCGGAACATTCAGTACTTC	CASSTEQARNIQYF
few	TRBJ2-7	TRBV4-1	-	TGCGCCAGCAGCCAAGGGACGCAGGACCTAAGCTCCTACGAGCAGTACTTC	CASSQGTQDLSSYEQYF
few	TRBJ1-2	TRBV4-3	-	TGCGCCAGCAGCCCGGGGCAGGGTGGAAACTATGGCTACACCTTC	CASSPGQGGNYGYTF
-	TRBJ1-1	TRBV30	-	TGTGCCTGGAGTGTAATTAAAGGGGAAAGCGAAGCTTTCTTT	CAWSVIKGESEAFF
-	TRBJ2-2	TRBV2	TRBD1	TGTGCCAGCACGGGGGACAGGGGGCTCGGGAACACCGGGGAGCTGTTTTTT	CASTGDRGLGNTGELFF
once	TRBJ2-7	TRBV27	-	TGTGCCAGCAGTTTATCGAACAGGTTCCACGAGCAGTACTTC	CASSLSNRFHEQYF
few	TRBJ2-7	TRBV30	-	TGTGCCTGGAGTGTAGGCTACGAGCAGTACTTC	CAWSVGYEQYF
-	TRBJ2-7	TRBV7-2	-	TGTGCCAGCAGCTTTGGGCTGTCCTACGAGCAGTACTTC	CASSFGLSYEQYF
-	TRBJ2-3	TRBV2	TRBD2	TGTGCCAGCAGTTCGGGACTAGCGGGGACCACAGATACGCAGTATTTT	CASSSGLAGTTDTQYF
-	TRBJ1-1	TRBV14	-	TGTGCCTCCCATAGACCATCTTCGAACACTGAAGCTTTCTTT	CASHRPSSNTEAFF
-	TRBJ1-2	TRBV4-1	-	TGCGCCAGCAGCCAAGAGGGCTTCCTCGAGCGCTACACCTTC	CASSQEGFLERYTF
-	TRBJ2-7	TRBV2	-	TGTGCCAGCATCAGAATCCACGAGCAGTACTTC	CASIRIHEQYF
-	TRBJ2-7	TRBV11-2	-	TGTGCCAGCAGCTTAGATCCGGGAAGCTCCTACGAGCAGTACTTC	CASSLDPGSSYEQYF
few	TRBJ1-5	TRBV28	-	TGTGCCACCCTGCTCACGGGAAATCAGCCCCAGCATTTT	CATLLTGNQPQHF
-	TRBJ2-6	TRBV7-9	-	TGTGCCAGCAGCGACCTCTCTGGGGCCAACGTCCTGACTTTC	CASSDLSGANVLTF
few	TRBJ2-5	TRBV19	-	TGTGCCAGTAGTATTTTACACGGCGGACAAGAGACCCAGTACTTC	CASSILHGGQETQYF
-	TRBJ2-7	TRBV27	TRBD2	TGTGCCAGCAGTTTAAAGTCTGGTCTAGCGGGACATGATAACTACGAGCAGTACTTC	CASSLKSGLAGHDNYEQYF
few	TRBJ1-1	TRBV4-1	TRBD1	TGCGCCAGCAGCTTCGGACAGGGGAACATTGGTGAAGCTTTCTTT	CASSFGQGNIGEAFF
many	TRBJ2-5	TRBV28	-	TGTGCCAGCAGTTTACGAGTGGAGACCCAGTACTTC	CASSLRVETQYF
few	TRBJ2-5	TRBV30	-	TGTGCCTGGAGTGTAGAGACGGGCCAAGAGACCCAGTACTTC	CAWSVETGQETQYF
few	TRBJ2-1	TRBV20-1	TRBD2	TGCAGTGCTACCTATCTAGCGGGAGAGTTCTTC	CSATYLAGEFF
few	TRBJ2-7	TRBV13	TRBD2	TGTGCCAGCAGCCCCGAGCGGGAGGCCAACGAGCAGTACTTC	CASSPEREANEQYF
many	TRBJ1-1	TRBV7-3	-	TGTGCCAGCAGCCTCAAGGTGGAGAACACTGAAGCTTTCTTT	CASSLKVENTEAFF
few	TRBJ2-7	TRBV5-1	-	TGCGCCAGCAGCCCCCGAGGCAGGGACGAGCAGTACTTC	CASSPRGRDEQYF
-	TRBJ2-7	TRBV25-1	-	TGTGCCACCCGCGGCCAAAGCTCCTACGAGCAGTACTTC	CATRGQSSYEQYF
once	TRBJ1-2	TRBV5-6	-	TGTGCCAGCAGCCCTCGCACAGGTCGGGGTAGGAACTATGGCTACACCTTC	CASSPRTGRGRNYGYTF
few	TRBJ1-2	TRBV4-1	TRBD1	TGCGCCAGCAGCCAAGATTTTGGGACAGGGGGCGGGAATGGCTACACCTTC	CASSQDFGTGGGNGYTF
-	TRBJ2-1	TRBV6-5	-	TGTGCCAGCTTTCGACACAATGAGCAGTTCTTC	CASFRHNEQFF
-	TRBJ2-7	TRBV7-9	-	TGTGCCAGCAGCTCCTCGACCGGGCCTGTGAGCGAGCAGTACTTC	CASSSSTGPVSEQYF
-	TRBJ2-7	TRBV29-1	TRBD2	TGCAGCGTTGGGTTCGAGCGGGAAACTCGTTACGAGCAGTACTTC	CSVGFERETRYEQYF
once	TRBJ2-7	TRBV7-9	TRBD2	TGTGCCAGCAGGACTAGCGGGAGCGCCGAGCAGTACTTC	CASRTSGSAEQYF
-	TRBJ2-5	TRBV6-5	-	TGTGCCAGCAGTTACTCGAGTAGAGGAGAGACCCAGTACTTC	CASSYSSRGETQYF
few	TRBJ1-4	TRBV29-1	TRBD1	TGCAGCGTTAATTCAGGGGGCAGTGAAAAACTGTTTTTT	CSVNSGGSEKLFF
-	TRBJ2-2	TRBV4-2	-	TGTGCCAGCCCGCGGGCCGGGGAGCTGTTTTTT	CASPRAGELFF
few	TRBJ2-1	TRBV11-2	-	TGTGCCAGCAGCCCCCCCTCTAGGGCGAGCTCCTACAATGAGCAGTTCTTC	CASSPPSRASSYNEQFF
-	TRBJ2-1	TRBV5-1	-	TGCGCCAGCAAGTTCCGGGGAGGCCACAATGAGCAGTTCTTC	CASKFRGGHNEQFF
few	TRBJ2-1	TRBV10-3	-	TGTGCCATCCGCCCGACCGTCAGTATCCATGAGCAGTTCTTC	CAIRPTVSIHEQFF